The text below deals with one T cell receptor (beta chain). CDR1 is SGHDT and CDR2 is YYEEEE in the germline V gene. The V gene lost 6 bases and the J gene lost 5 bases, with 26 bases spanning the gap. The CDR3 covers 17 residues. The entry originates in a study of cytomegalovirus exposure and HLA in healthy donors. PCR amplification relied on 60 Vbeta primers (plus 13 Jbeta primers). The repertoire was sequenced with immunoSEQ multiplex PCR; TCRdb's copy has only in-frame clones and lacks some. The table lists roughly 45,000 clones. The chain links TRBV5-6 to TRBJ2-5; D unclear. Sequenced: PBMCs. The clonotype originates from a woman aged 25-40 years in good health and CMV-seronegative. CDR3: CASTNNPDKFSPETQYF. In DNA, the CDR3 is TGTGCCAGCACCAATAACCCCGACAAATTCAGCCCTGAGACCCAGTACTTC.